This TCR beta chain was documented in a study of blood T cell repertoires in COVID-19. Study overall: Specimens from acute and convalescent COVID-19 originated in the United States, Italy and Spain. The cDNA or gDNA used as material had been derived from T cells, B-cell-depleted T cells, or PBMCs.

This clone was picked up a small number of times. How the authors handled the data: Amplifying reference gene primers gave estimates of nucleated cell counts. Method: immunoSEQ multiplex PCR; TCRdb's copy keeps in-frame clones and lacks some. The V and J calls and clone size were taken over from that table, and D and trimming were inferred from the DNA. The sample carries 100,000 to 150,000 clones, 81% recorded once. The CDR3 consists of 13 residues. Germline V gene lookup returns CDR1 LGHDT and CDR2 YNNKEL (reference sequence). Deletions cut 1 base from V and 11 bases from J, with 14 bases between. The receptor was derived from a woman between 50 and 59 years old with acute or convalescent COVID-19. The gene calls are TRBV3-1 (or the pseudogene TRBV3-2) and TRBJ1-1; no firm D call. Sequencing was done on a sample of peripheral blood. The CDR3 DNA sequence: TGTGCCAGCAGCCAAGTAGTGAGAACCCCGGCTTTCTTT. The encoded protein is CASSQVVRTPAFF.